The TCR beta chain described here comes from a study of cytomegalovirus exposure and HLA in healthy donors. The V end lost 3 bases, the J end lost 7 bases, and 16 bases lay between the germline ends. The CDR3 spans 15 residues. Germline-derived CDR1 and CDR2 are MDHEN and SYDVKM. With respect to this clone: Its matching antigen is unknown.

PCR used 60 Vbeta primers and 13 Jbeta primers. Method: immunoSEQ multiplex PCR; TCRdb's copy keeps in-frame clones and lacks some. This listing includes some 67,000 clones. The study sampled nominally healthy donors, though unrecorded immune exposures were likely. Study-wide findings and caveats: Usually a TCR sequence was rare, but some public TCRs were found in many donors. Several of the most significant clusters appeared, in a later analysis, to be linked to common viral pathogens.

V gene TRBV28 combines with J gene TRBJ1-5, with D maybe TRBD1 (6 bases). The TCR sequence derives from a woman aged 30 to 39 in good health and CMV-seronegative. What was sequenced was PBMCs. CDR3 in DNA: TGTGCCAGCAGTTTCGGGGGGGCTGTAGGACAGCCCCAGCATTTT. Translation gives CASSFGGAVGQPQHF.